Below are 13 T cell receptor beta chains sequenced from a single sample in a study of T cells in Graves' hyperthyroidism and ophthalmopathy. The source material, RNA transcripts, was used to amplify TCR beta CDR3 regions. RT-PCR in the first round (using the HTBI primer set) targeted the TCR CDR3. Using its own MiXCR run on the multiplex PCR reads, TCRdb lists one record per CDR3 protein. The top ten hold 15% to 20% of the sample, which has 500,000 to 600,000 distinct CDR3 sequences, around 45% seen once. The sequencing input was peripheral blood or thyroid tissue (not recorded which). All receptors come from an adult woman with Graves' disease, either hyperthyroidism or ophthalmopathy (not recorded which).

The V call is TRBV19, the J call TRBJ1-2; 10 bases are shared with TRBD1. The CDR3 length is 16 residues. Germline trimming cut 6 bases from V and 1 base from J; bases unmatched to any gene: 8. Germline CDR1 is LNHDA and CDR2 is SQIVND (reference sequence). The CDR3 loop reads CASRQRQGAINYGYTF. CDR3 bases: TGTGCCAGTAGACAACGACAGGGGGCGATTAACTATGGCTACACCTTC.

This clonotype was picked up many times. The CDR3 is CASSQGREQYF. The CDR3 DNA is TGTGCCAGCAGTCAGGGACGCGAGCAGTACTTC. This chain uses TRBV7-9 with TRBJ2-7; D assignment may be TRBD1 or TRBD2 (5 bases each). From germline, CDR1 is SEHNR and CDR2 FQNEAQ (reference sequence). This CDR3 region has 11 residues. Between the trimmed V and J ends, which lost 6 bases and 6 bases, there was a span of 9 bases.

V usage is TRBV29-1 and J usage is TRBJ1-4; no reliable D call. CDR3 size: 12 residues. Trimming took 7 bases from V and 0 from J, leaving 6 bases between them. The germline gives CDR1 SQVTM, CDR2 ANQGSEA. CDR3 DNA sequence: TGCAGCGGTTTGACAACTAATGAAAAACTGTTTTTT. It translates to CSGLTTNEKLFF.

This clonotype was recorded many times. V usage is TRBV7-9 and J usage is TRBJ2-7; perhaps TRBD2 as D (6 bases). Germline CDR1 SEHNR, CDR2 FQNEAQ (reference sequence). The CDR3 extends over 13 amino acids. V lost 6 bases and J 3 bases, leaving 12 bases between the germline ends. This chain's CDR3 is CASRGDSSYEQYF. In DNA, the CDR3 is TGTGCCAGCAGGGGGGACTCTAGCTACGAGCAGTACTTC. Variable domain in full (rest from reference TRBV7-9 and TRBJ2-7): DTGVSQNPRHKITKRGQNVTFRCDPISEHNRLYWYRQTLGQGPEFLTYFQNEAQLEKSRLLSDRFSAERPKGSFSTLEIQRTEQGDSAMYLCASRGDSSYEQYFGPGTRLTVT.

This clonotype was recorded many times. This chain joins TRBV29-1 and TRBJ2-7; 10 bases map to TRBD2. CDR3 size: 13 residues. CDR1 SQVTM and CDR2 ANQGSEA come from the germline V gene. V trimming: 4 bases; J trimming: 6 bases; junction bases outside the gene matches: 6. In DNA, the CDR3 is TGCAGCGTTGGGGTAGCGGGAGGTGGCGAGCAGTACTTC. Protein sequence: CSVGVAGGGEQYF.

This clonotype showed up just once. This chain links TRBV29-1 with TRBJ2-5; the D is unclear. CDR3 size: 10 residues. CDR1 is SQVTM, CDR2 ANQGSEA, per germline. V was cut by 8 bases and J by 2 bases, with 6 bases left in between. In nucleotides, the CDR3 is TGCAGCTACCAACAAGAGACCCAGTACTTC. This encodes CSYQQETQYF.

This clonotype was counted at least ten times. This chain connects TRBV2 to TRBJ2-7, with D possibly being TRBD1 or TRBD2 (6 bases each). The CDR3 length is 14 residues. Germline V CDR1 and CDR2: SNHLY, FYNNEI. Deletions cut 6 bases from V and 4 bases from J, with 16 bases between. The CDR3 DNA reads TGTGCCAGCAGGGCCGCGGGACACTCTTACGAGCAGTACTTC. Translation: CASRAAGHSYEQYF.

This clonotype was seen at least ten times. The chain uses TRBV4-1 and TRBJ1-1; D ambiguous. This CDR3 has 13 residues. Germline V gene sequence: CDR1 MGHRA, CDR2 YSYEKL. Trimming left V 3 bases short and J 1 base short, with 6 bases between. CDR3 protein: CASSQGKNTEAFF. The CDR3 region has the DNA TGCGCCAGCAGCCAGGGAAAGAACACTGAAGCTTTCTTT.

V gene TRBV18 combines with J gene TRBJ1-6, with D unresolved. The CDR3 contains 12 residues. V gave up 8 bases and J gave up 7 bases, with 9 bases separating them. CDR1 is KGHSH, CDR2 LQKENI, per germline. This CDR3 is CASATVNSPLHF. The CDR3 DNA reads as TGTGCCAGCGCCACAGTGAATTCACCCCTCCACTTT. Combining the CDR3 with reference TRBV18 and TRBJ1-6 gives the whole variable domain NAGVMQNPRHLVRRRGQEARLRCSPMKGHSHVYWYRQLPEEGLKFMVYLQKENIIDESGMPKERFSAEFPKEGPSILRIQQVVRGDSAAYFCASATVNSPLHFGNGTRLTVT.

This clonotype was picked up many times. This rearrangement joins TRBV7-2 to TRBJ2-7; no definite D call. V was clipped by 7 bases and J by 4 bases, with 11 bases between them. Germline V gene lookup returns CDR1 SGHTA and CDR2 FQGNSA. The CDR3 has 12 residues. As DNA, the CDR3 is TGTGCCAGCAACTCCTTAGGATACGAGCAGTACTTC. Translation: CASNSLGYEQYF.

This clonotype was counted at least ten times. V gene TRBV2 combines with J gene TRBJ1-2; D uncertain. The germline V and J ends were trimmed by 6 bases and 5 bases, with 19 bases remaining between them. Germline CDR1 SNHLY, CDR2 FYNNEI. The CDR3 totals 15 residues. CDR3: CASRDKQLLGYGYTF. As DNA, the CDR3 is TGTGCCAGCAGGGATAAACAGCTTCTAGGTTATGGCTACACCTTC. Complete variable domain (other parts from reference TRBV2 and TRBJ1-2): EPEVTQTPSHQVTQMGQEVILRCVPISNHLYFYWYRQILGQKVEFLVSFYNNEISEKSEIFDDQFSVERPDGSNFTLKIRSTKLEDSAMYFCASRDKQLLGYGYTFGSGTRLTVV.

The rearrangement links TRBV19 to TRBJ1-5; no clear D. The CDR3 has 16 residues. The V end lost 3 bases, the J end lost 1 base, and 13 bases lay between the germline ends. Germline V gives CDR1 LNHDA, CDR2 SQIVND (reference sequence). In DNA, the CDR3 is TGTGCCAGTAGTATTCGTACATATGCGAGCAATCAGCCCCAGCATTTT. Translation gives CASSIRTYASNQPQHF.

V gene TRBV12-3 or TRBV12-4 combines with J gene TRBJ2-6, with 10 bases identical to TRBD1. V shed 1 base, J shed 11 bases, and the junction held 2 bases outside the gene matches. The CDR3 runs 14 residues. The CDR3 bases are TGTGCCAGCAGTTTAGTGACAGGGGGCTACGTCCTGACTTTC. This sequence encodes CASSLVTGGYVLTF.